These T cell receptor beta chains were read from a single sample in a study of cytomegalovirus exposure and HLA in healthy donors. Profiling relied on immunoSEQ multiplex PCR, and the TCRdb table lists in-frame clones only, not all of them. This sample contains about 20,000 clones. Sequences were obtained from PBMCs. The source of these receptors is a man in his sixties in good health and CMV-seropositive. Both conserved end residues are part of each CDR3. D genes are given only for firm matches. Part of the rows lack a size; the others show once, few, many or a class for expanded clones.

TRBJ1-1 TRBD1 TRBV12-5 - CASGLGTGPPFF TGTGCTAGTGGTTTGGGGACAGGCCCTCCTTTCTTT
TRBJ2-6 TRBD1 TRBV9 - CASSLTGIPPPGANVLTF TGTGCCAGCAGTTTGACAGGGATCCCCCCGCCTGGGGCCAACGTCCTGACTTTC
TRBJ2-7 TRBD1 TRBV4-1 - CASSQGQGAYEQYF TGCGCCAGCAGCCAAGGGCAGGGGGCCTACGAGCAGTACTTC
TRBJ1-5 TRBD1 TRBV19 - CASSRTQGKGNQPQHF TGTGCCAGTAGCAGAACACAGGGGAAGGGCAATCAGCCCCAGCATTTT
TRBJ2-7 - TRBV18 - CASSPASVPYEQYF TGTGCCAGCTCACCAGCTAGCGTGCCGTACGAGCAGTACTTC
TRBJ2-7 TRBD1 TRBV7-2 - CASSFLSGTGRAYEQYF TGTGCCAGCAGCTTCTTATCCGGGACAGGGCGTGCCTACGAGCAGTACTTC
TRBJ1-1 TRBD1 TRBV18 - CASSPWTGVWTEAFF TGTGCCAGCTCACCTTGGACAGGGGTATGGACTGAAGCTTTCTTT
TRBJ1-1 - TRBV11-2 - CASSLTQGSGTEAFF TGTGCCAGCAGCCTTACTCAGGGTAGTGGCACTGAAGCTTTCTTT
TRBJ2-7 - TRBV25-1 - CASSGDTFEQYF TGTGCCAGCAGTGGAGACACGTTCGAGCAGTACTTC
TRBJ1-1 - TRBV18 - CASGERDMNTEAFF TGTGCCAGCGGGGAGAGGGATATGAACACTGAAGCTTTCTTT
TRBJ1-2 TRBD1 TRBV29-1 - CSVGQSYGYTF TGCAGCGTGGGACAGAGCTATGGCTACACCTTC
TRBJ2-1 - TRBV19 - CASSITHEQFF TGTGCCAGTAGTATTACTCATGAGCAGTTCTTC
TRBJ1-1 TRBD1 TRBV6-5 - CASSRRAGGTEAFF TGTGCCAGCAGTCGAAGGGCAGGGGGCACTGAAGCTTTCTTT
TRBJ2-1 - TRBV19 - CASRVTGLRIGNEQFF TGTGCCAGTAGGGTTACAGGGCTTAGGATCGGCAATGAGCAGTTCTTC
TRBJ2-1 - TRBV4-2 - CASSQAISDSDNEQFF TGTGCCAGCAGCCAAGCAATTTCGGACTCCGACAATGAGCAGTTCTTC
TRBJ2-7 TRBD2 TRBV14 - CASSPMGGDYEQYF TGTGCCAGCAGCCCAATGGGAGGGGACTACGAGCAGTACTTC
TRBJ2-2 TRBD1 TRBV6-6 - CASGIGRDRDTGELFF TGTGCCAGCGGGATTGGAAGGGACAGGGACACCGGGGAGCTGTTTTTT
TRBJ2-3 - TRBV2 - CASRPTGSTQYF TGTGCCAGCAGACCTACGGGATCGACGCAGTATTTT
TRBJ2-7 - TRBV19 - CASSTDSQSSYEQYF TGTGCCAGTAGTACGGACAGCCAAAGCTCCTACGAGCAGTACTTC
TRBJ2-7 - TRBV15 - CATSVLRTALIYEQYF TGTGCCACCAGCGTGTTAAGGACAGCCCTTATCTACGAGCAGTACTTC
TRBJ1-1 - TRBV6-5 - CASSYRYRQVNTEAFF TGTGCCAGCAGTTATCGGTATAGGCAGGTGAACACTGAAGCTTTCTTT
TRBJ1-2 - TRBV30 - CAWGTGTYGYTF TGTGCCTGGGGTACGGGAACCTATGGCTACACCTTC
TRBJ2-7 TRBD1 TRBV2 - CASSRQGVDEQYF TGTGCCAGCAGTAGACAGGGTGTCGACGAGCAGTACTTC
TRBJ2-7 TRBD2 TRBV5-1 - CASSFWTSGLYEQYF TGCGCCAGCAGCTTCTGGACTAGCGGGCTCTACGAGCAGTACTTC
TRBJ2-2 - TRBV14 - CASSPWDFPTGELFF TGTGCCAGCAGCCCTTGGGACTTTCCCACCGGGGAGCTGTTTTTT
TRBJ1-2 - TRBV25-1 - CASTDGGGLHYGYTF TGTGCCAGCACCGACGGGGGGGGGTTACACTATGGCTACACCTTC
TRBJ2-7 TRBD2 TRBV4-1 - CASSQELGEGYF TGCGCCAGCAGCCAAGAGTTGGGGGAGGGGTACTTC
TRBJ2-7 TRBD2 TRBV6-4 - CARPPGRVTDRQYF TGTGCCAGGCCGCCGGGGAGGGTGACCGATCGGCAGTACTTC
TRBJ1-3 - TRBV30 - CAWSPGGGFGNTIYF TGTGCCTGGAGTCCCGGTGGGGGGTTCGGAAACACCATATATTTT
TRBJ2-3 TRBD2 TRBV5-1 - CASSLATLAGDTQYF TGCGCCAGCAGCTTGGCCACCCTAGCGGGCGATACGCAGTATTTT
TRBJ1-2 TRBD1 TRBV19 - CASDRDRGNGYTF TGTGCCAGTGACCGGGACAGGGGCAATGGCTACACCTTC
TRBJ1-5 TRBD1 TRBV29-1 - CSVGTGGTQPQHF TGCAGCGTGGGAACAGGGGGCACTCAGCCCCAGCATTTT
TRBJ1-5 - TRBV19 - CASSITRAGNQPQHF TGTGCCAGTAGTATAACGAGGGCGGGCAATCAGCCCCAGCATTTT
TRBJ1-2 TRBD1 TRBV19 - CASSPRDRGPGYTF TGTGCCAGTAGTCCCCGGGACAGGGGGCCTGGCTACACCTTC
TRBJ2-7 TRBD2 TRBV25-1 - CASEGGSAYEQYF TGTGCCAGCGAAGGCGGGAGCGCCTACGAGCAGTACTTC
TRBJ2-1 - TRBV30 - CAWTLSSYNEQFF TGTGCCTGGACTCTTAGCTCCTACAATGAGCAGTTCTTC
TRBJ1-5 - TRBV6-6 large CASSSGSLSPQHF TGTGCCAGCAGTTCAGGATCCCTATCGCCCCAGCATTTT
TRBJ2-3 TRBD2 TRBV10-2 - CASGAGAENTQYF TGCGCCAGCGGGGCGGGAGCGGAGAATACGCAGTATTTT
TRBJ2-2 TRBD1 TRBV10-1 - CASSRETGGTGELFF TGCGCCAGCAGTCGAGAGACAGGGGGCACCGGGGAGCTGTTTTTT
TRBJ2-2 - TRBV10-2 - CASRGVTGGELFF TGCGCCAGCCGGGGAGTAACAGGGGGGGAGCTGTTTTTT
TRBJ1-4 TRBD1 TRBV6-1 - CASILAGGSNEKLFF TGTGCCAGCATCCTAGCAGGGGGTAGTAATGAAAAACTGTTTTTT
TRBJ2-1 TRBD2 TRBV15 - CATSRDLSGSGRANEQFF TGTGCCACCAGCAGAGATCTTAGTGGTAGCGGGAGGGCCAATGAGCAGTTCTTC
TRBJ1-2 - TRBV6-1 - CASSVEGDGGYTF TGTGCCAGCAGTGTAGAGGGGGATGGAGGCTACACCTTC
TRBJ2-5 TRBD1 TRBV9 - CASSVGISDRGLETQYF TGTGCCAGCAGCGTAGGGATAAGCGACAGGGGGCTTGAGACCCAGTACTTC
TRBJ1-2 - TRBV5-1 - CASSLARANYGYTF TGCGCCAGCAGCTTGGCTCGGGCTAACTATGGCTACACCTTC
TRBJ1-1 TRBD1 TRBV2 - CASGKQGIGTEAFF TGTGCCAGCGGCAAACAGGGGATTGGGACTGAAGCTTTCTTT
TRBJ2-1 TRBD2 TRBV7-9 - CASSLWLAGSYNEQFF TGTGCCAGCAGCTTATGGCTAGCGGGCTCCTACAATGAGCAGTTCTTC
TRBJ1-2 - TRBV10-3 - CAISTLQGDDGYTF TGTGCCATCAGTACACTACAGGGTGACGATGGCTACACCTTC
TRBJ2-7 TRBD1 TRBV19 - CASSKGQYLIEQYF TGTGCCAGTAGTAAGGGACAGTATCTTATCGAGCAGTACTTC
TRBJ2-3 TRBD2 TRBV9 - CASSLSGRGTDTQYF TGTGCCAGCAGCCTTTCTGGGAGGGGCACAGATACGCAGTATTTT
TRBJ1-2 TRBD1 TRBV29-1 - CSVQQGADIYGYTF TGCAGCGTCCAACAGGGGGCGGATATCTATGGCTACACCTTC
TRBJ2-2 TRBD2 TRBV28 - CASRRWTSGNTGELFF TGTGCCAGCAGAAGGTGGACTAGCGGGAACACCGGGGAGCTGTTTTTT
TRBJ2-1 - TRBV30 - CAWSIGGSNEQFF TGTGCCTGGAGTATTGGGGGGTCCAATGAGCAGTTCTTC
TRBJ1-1 - TRBV28 - CASAGANDIEAFF TGTGCCAGCGCGGGGGCAAATGATATTGAAGCTTTCTTT
TRBJ1-1 - TRBV5-1 - CASSALDSAKAFF TGCGCCAGCAGCGCACTGGACAGCGCTAAAGCTTTCTTT